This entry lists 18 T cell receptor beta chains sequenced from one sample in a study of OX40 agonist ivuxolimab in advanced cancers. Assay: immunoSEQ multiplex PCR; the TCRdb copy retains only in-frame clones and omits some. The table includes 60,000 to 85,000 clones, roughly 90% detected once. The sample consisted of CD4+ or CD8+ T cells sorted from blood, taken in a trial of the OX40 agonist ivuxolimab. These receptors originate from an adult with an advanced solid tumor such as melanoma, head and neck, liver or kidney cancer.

The CDR3 protein is CASSTRAGTDTQYF. CDR3 bases: TGTGCCAGCAGCACCCGGGCGGGGACTGATACGCAGTATTTT. V gene TRBV5-4 combines with J gene TRBJ2-3, with a weak D call TRBD2 (6 bases). The CDR3 contains 14 residues. Germline V CDR1 and CDR2: SGHNT, YYREEE (reference sequence). V lost 4 bases to trimming and J lost 6 bases, with 15 bases between them. The full variable domain, in which reference TRBV5-4 and TRBJ2-3 provide the parts outside the CDR3, is ETGVTQSPTHLIKTRGQQVTLRCSSQSGHNTVSWYQQALGQGPQFIFQYYREEENGRGNFPPRFSGLQFPNYSSELNVNALELDDSALYLCASSTRAGTDTQYFGPGTRLTVL.

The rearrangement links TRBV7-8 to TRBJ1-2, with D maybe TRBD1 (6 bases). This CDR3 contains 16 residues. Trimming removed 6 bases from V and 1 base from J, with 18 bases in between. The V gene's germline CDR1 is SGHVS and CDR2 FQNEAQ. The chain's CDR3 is CASSSVPGTRNYGYTF. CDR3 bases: TGTGCCAGCAGTTCCGTACCCGGGACACGTAACTATGGCTACACCTTC.

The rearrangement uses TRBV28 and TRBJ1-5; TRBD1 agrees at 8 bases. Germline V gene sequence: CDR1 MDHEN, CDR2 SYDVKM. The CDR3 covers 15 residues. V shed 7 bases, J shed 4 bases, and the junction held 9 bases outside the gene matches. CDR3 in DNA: TGTGCCAGCAACTTCTTGGACAGGGAGAATCAGCCCCAGCATTTT. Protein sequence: CASNFLDRENQPQHF.

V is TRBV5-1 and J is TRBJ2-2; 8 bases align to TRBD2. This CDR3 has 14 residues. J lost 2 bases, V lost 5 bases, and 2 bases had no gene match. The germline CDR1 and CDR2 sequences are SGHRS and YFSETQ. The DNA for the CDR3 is TGCGCCAGCAGTGCGGGGGGAAACACCGGGGAGCTGTTTTTT. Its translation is CASSAGGNTGELFF.

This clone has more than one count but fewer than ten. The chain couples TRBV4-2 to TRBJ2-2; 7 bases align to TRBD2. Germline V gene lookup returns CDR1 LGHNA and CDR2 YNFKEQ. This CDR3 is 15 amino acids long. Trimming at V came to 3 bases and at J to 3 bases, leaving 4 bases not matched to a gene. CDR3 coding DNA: TGTGCCAGCAGCCAGGCGGGGGACTACACCGGGGAGCTGTTTTTT. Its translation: CASSQAGDYTGELFF.

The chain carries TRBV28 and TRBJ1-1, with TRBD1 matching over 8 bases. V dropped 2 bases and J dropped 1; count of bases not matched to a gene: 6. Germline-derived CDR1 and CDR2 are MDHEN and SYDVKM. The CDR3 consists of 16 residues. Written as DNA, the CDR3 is TGTGCCAGCAGTTTAGAGCAGGGGGCAGGGAACACTGAAGCTTTCTTT. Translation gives CASSLEQGAGNTEAFF.

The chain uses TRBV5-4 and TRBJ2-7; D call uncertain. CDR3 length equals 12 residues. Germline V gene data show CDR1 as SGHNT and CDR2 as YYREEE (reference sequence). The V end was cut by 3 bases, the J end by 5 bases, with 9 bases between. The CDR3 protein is CASSSVEDEQYF. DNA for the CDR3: TGTGCCAGCAGCTCCGTCGAGGACGAGCAGTACTTC.

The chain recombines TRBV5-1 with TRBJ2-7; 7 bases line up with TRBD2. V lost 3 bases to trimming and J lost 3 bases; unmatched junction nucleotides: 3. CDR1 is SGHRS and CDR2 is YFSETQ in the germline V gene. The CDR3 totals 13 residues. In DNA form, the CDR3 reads TGCGCCAGCAGCTCGGGACTATTCTACGAGCAGTACTTC. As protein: CASSSGLFYEQYF.

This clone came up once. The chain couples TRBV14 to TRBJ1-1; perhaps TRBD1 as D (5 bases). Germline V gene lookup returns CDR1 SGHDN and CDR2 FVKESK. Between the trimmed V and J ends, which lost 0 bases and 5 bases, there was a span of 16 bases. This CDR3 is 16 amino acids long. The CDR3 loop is CASSQEGRGSRTEAFF. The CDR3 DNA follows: TGTGCCAGCAGCCAAGAGGGAAGGGGATCGCGGACTGAAGCTTTCTTT.

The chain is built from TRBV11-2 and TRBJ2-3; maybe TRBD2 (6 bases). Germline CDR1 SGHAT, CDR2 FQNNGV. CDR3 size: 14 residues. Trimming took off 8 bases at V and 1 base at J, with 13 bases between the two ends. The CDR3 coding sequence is TGTGCCAGCGCAAGGACTATCGGCACAGATACGCAGTATTTT. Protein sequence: CASARTIGTDTQYF.

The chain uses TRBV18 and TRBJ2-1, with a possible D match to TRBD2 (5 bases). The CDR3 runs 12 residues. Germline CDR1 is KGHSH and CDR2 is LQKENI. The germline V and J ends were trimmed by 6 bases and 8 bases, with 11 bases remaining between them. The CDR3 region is CASSYTRDEQFF. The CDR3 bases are TGTGCCAGCTCGTACACTAGAGATGAGCAGTTCTTC.

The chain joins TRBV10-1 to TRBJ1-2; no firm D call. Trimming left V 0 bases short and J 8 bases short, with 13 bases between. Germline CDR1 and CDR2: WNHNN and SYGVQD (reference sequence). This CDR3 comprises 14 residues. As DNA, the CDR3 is TGCGCCAGCAGTGAGTCGACGACGCCGAGGGGCTACACCTTC. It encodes CASSESTTPRGYTF.

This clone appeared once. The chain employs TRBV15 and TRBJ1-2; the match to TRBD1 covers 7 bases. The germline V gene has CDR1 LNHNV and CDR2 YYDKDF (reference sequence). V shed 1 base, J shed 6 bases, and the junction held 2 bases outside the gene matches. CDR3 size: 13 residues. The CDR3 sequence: CATSRGQGNGYTF. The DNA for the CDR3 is TGTGCCACCAGCAGAGGACAGGGAAATGGCTACACCTTC.

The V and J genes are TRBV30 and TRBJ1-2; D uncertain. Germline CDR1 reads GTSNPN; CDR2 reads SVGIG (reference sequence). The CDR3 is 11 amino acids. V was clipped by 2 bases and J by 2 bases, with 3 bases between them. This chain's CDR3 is CAWSLNYGYTF. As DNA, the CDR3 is TGTGCCTGGAGTTTGAACTATGGCTACACCTTC.

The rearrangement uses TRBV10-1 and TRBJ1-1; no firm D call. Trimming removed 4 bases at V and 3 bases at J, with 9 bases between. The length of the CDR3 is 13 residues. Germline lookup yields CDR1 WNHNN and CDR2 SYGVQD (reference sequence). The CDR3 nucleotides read TGCGCCAGCAGTGGCTCGGTGTACACTGAAGCTTTCTTT. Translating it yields CASSGSVYTEAFF.

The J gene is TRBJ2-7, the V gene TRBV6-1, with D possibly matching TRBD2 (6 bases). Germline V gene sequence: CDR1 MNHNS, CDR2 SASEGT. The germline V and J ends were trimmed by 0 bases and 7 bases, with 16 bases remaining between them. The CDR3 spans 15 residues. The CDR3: CASSEALGGVREQYF. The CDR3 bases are TGTGCCAGCAGTGAAGCGCTAGGAGGGGTGCGAGAGCAGTACTTC.

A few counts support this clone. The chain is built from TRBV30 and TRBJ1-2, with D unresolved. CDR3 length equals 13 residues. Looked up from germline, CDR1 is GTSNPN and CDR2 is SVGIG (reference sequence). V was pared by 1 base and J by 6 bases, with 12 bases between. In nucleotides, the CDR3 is TGTGCCTGGAGTGGGACCGCTAGGAATGGCTACACCTTC. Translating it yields CAWSGTARNGYTF.

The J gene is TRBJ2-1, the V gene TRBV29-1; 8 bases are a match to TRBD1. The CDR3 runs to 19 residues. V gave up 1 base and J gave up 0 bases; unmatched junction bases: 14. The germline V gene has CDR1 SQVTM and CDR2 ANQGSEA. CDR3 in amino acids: CSVEGLMATGVASYNEQFF. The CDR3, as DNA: TGCAGCGTTGAAGGGCTTATGGCGACAGGGGTAGCCTCCTACAATGAGCAGTTCTTC.